Presented here are 32 T cell receptor beta chains from one specimen sequenced in a study of shared clonotypes between healthy human individuals. Generated by immunoSEQ multiplex PCR, the TCRdb table keeps only in-frame clones and is missing some. The repertoire includes 2 million to 2.5 million clones, roughly 93% of them detected once, and approximately 0.35% sits in the top ten. Sequencing was carried out using naive CD4+ T cells from PBMCs. Noted subset: CD45RA+ positively selected. These TCRs come from a young man in good health. Some clones in this sample may be carry-over from other donors' samples.

This clone was seen a handful of times. The rearrangement uses TRBV6-5 and TRBJ2-2, with D uncertain. The CDR3 runs 14 residues. CDR1 is MNHEY and CDR2 is SVGAGI in the germline V gene. The ends were cut back, 5 bases at V and 4 bases at J, with 11 bases in the middle. CDR3: CASSPSRRTGELFF. CDR3 nucleotides: TGTGCCAGCAGTCCTAGTCGACGCACCGGGGAGCTGTTTTTT.

The chain uses TRBV6-1 and TRBJ2-5; 7 bases map to TRBD1. CDR1 is MNHNS, CDR2 SASEGT, per germline. Trimming removed 3 bases from V and 4 bases from J; junction bases left unmatched: 5. The CDR3 has 14 amino acids. The CDR3 is CASSDRQGGETQYF. CDR3 DNA sequence: TGTGCCAGCAGTGACCGACAGGGTGGAGAGACCCAGTACTTC.

The J gene is TRBJ1-1, the V gene TRBV28; 7 bases align to TRBD1. Germline V lookup: CDR1 MDHEN, CDR2 SYDVKM. J gave up 5 bases and V 5 bases, and 8 bases lay outside the gene matches. CDR3 length: 14 amino acids. The CDR3 loop reads CASSRQGRWTEAFF. Written as DNA, the CDR3 is TGTGCCAGCAGTCGACAGGGAAGGTGGACTGAAGCTTTCTTT.

V usage is TRBV4-1 and J usage is TRBJ1-2; TRBD1 might be the D (6 bases). Trimming took off 4 bases at V and 4 bases at J, with 16 bases between the two ends. This CDR3 has 15 residues. Germline loops: CDR1 MGHRA, CDR2 YSYEKL. The CDR3 reads CASSRDSLGAYGYTF. The CDR3 bases are TGCGCCAGCAGCCGAGACAGTTTGGGGGCCTATGGCTACACCTTC.

The chain has TRBV9 and TRBJ2-1, with TRBD2 identical over 8 bases. This CDR3 contains 15 residues. The J segment lost 9 bases and the V segment lost 0 bases, leaving 8 bases of the junction unmatched. CDR1 and CDR2 (germline): SGDLS, YYNGEE. In DNA form, the CDR3 reads TGTGCCAGCAGCGTAGTCCCTCAGGCGGGGGGTGAGCAGTTCTTC. Its translation is CASSVVPQAGGEQFF.

This clone occurred once. This sequence joins TRBV28 and TRBJ2-7; tentatively, D is TRBD1 (5 bases). The CDR3 extends over 15 amino acids. V was shortened by 0 bases and J by 5 bases, with 14 bases between the two germline ends. Germline V gene sequence: CDR1 MDHEN, CDR2 SYDVKM. The CDR3 bases are TGTGCCAGCAGTTTATGGTCCAGGGTCATAAACGAGCAGTACTTC. Protein product: CASSLWSRVINEQYF.

This rearrangement joins TRBV6-1 to TRBJ1-6, with D possibly matching TRBD1 (6 bases). This CDR3 has 16 residues. V lost 6 bases, J lost 6 bases, and 18 bases lay in between. Germline V gene lookup returns CDR1 MNHNS and CDR2 SASEGT. The CDR3: CASREIRQAINSPLHF. The DNA for the CDR3 is TGTGCCAGCAGGGAAATCCGACAGGCGATTAATTCACCCCTCCACTTT.

This rearrangement joins TRBV6-5 to TRBJ2-5, with D perhaps matching TRBD2 (5 bases). Germline CDR1 reads MNHEY; CDR2 reads SVGAGI. Between the trimmed V and J ends, which lost 0 bases and 5 bases, there was a span of 16 bases. The length of the CDR3 is 16 residues. The CDR3 sequence: CASSYSPRAAMETQYF. As DNA, the CDR3 is TGTGCCAGCAGTTACTCGCCCAGAGCGGCGATGGAGACCCAGTACTTC.

This clone was counted once. The chain carries TRBV5-1 and TRBJ2-5; TRBD1 matches 7 bases. The CDR3 loop spans 16 amino acids. V trimming: 4 bases; J trimming: 5 bases; junction bases outside the gene matches: 14. Germline V gene data show CDR1 as SGHRS and CDR2 as YFSETQ. Written as DNA, the CDR3 is TGCGCCAGCAGCCGTGAACCGACAGGGTTGGGGGAGACCCAGTACTTC. Translated: CASSREPTGLGETQYF.

The rearrangement joins TRBV4-1 to TRBJ2-1; 11 bases fit TRBD2. J lost 0 bases, V lost 4 bases, and 5 bases had no gene match. Germline-derived CDR1 and CDR2 are MGHRA and YSYEKL. There are 17 residues in the CDR3. CDR3 DNA: TGCGCCAGCAGCCCGGGACTAGCGGCCAGCTCCTACAATGAGCAGTTCTTC. Its translation is CASSPGLAASSYNEQFF.

The V gene is TRBV5-6, the J gene TRBJ1-3, with TRBD1 as a possible D gene (5 bases). The germline CDR1 and CDR2 sequences are SGHDT and YYEEEE. V lost 1 base, J lost 0 bases, and 14 bases lay in between. The CDR3 is 17 residues long. In nucleotides, the CDR3 is TGTGCCAGCAGCTTGAGGGGACGGCAGAGCTCTGGAAACACCATATATTTT. As protein: CASSLRGRQSSGNTIYF.

The chain employs TRBV5-4 and TRBJ1-4; D may be TRBD1 (5 bases). V was clipped by 7 bases and J by 1 base, with 11 bases between them. The CDR3 consists of 14 residues. Germline V CDR1 and CDR2: SGHNT, YYREEE (reference sequence). CDR3 sequence: CASGGIGTNEKLFF. The CDR3 coding sequence is TGTGCCAGCGGGGGAATTGGAACTAATGAAAAACTGTTTTTT. Complete variable domain (other parts from reference TRBV5-4 and TRBJ1-4): ETGVTQSPTHLIKTRGQQVTLRCSSQSGHNTVSWYQQALGQGPQFIFQYYREEENGRGNFPPRFSGLQFPNYSSELNVNALELDDSALYLCASGGIGTNEKLFFGSGTQLSVL.

The V call is TRBV5-1, the J call TRBJ2-4; weak D call: TRBD2 (5 bases). Germline V gene lookup returns CDR1 SGHRS and CDR2 YFSETQ. The V gene lost 0 bases and the J gene lost 0 bases, with 13 bases spanning the gap. The CDR3 loop spans 17 amino acids. The CDR3: CASSLGGLDRAKNIQYF. For the CDR3, the DNA is TGCGCCAGCAGCTTGGGAGGACTTGATAGAGCCAAAAACATTCAGTACTTC.

The chain carries TRBV11-2 and TRBJ2-3; TRBD2 aligns across 11 bases. Germline V CDR1 and CDR2: SGHAT, FQNNGV. V dropped 5 bases and J dropped 4; count of bases not matched to a gene: 5. The CDR3 length is 15 residues. CDR3 loop: CASSPTSGSPDTQYF. CDR3 DNA sequence: TGTGCCAGCAGCCCCACTAGCGGGAGCCCAGATACGCAGTATTTT.

The chain is built from TRBV30 and TRBJ1-2; D remains ambiguous. The CDR3 covers 12 residues. V was cut by 0 bases and J by 8 bases, with 10 bases left in between. CDR1 is GTSNPN and CDR2 is SVGIG in the germline V gene (reference sequence). CDR3 in amino acids: CAWSVPESGYTF. The CDR3 nucleotides are TGTGCCTGGAGTGTCCCCGAGAGCGGCTACACCTTC.

The gene calls are TRBV5-1 and TRBJ2-1, with 9 bases lining up with TRBD2. The CDR3 contains 17 residues. V was clipped by 1 base and J by 7 bases; unmatched bases: 12. The V gene's germline CDR1 is SGHRS and CDR2 YFSETQ. DNA for the CDR3: TGCGCCAGCAGCTTGCCCCAATTAGCGGGAGTTGGGAATGAGCAGTTCTTC. Amino acids: CASSLPQLAGVGNEQFF.

The chain uses TRBV5-4 and TRBJ2-3, with 9 bases that match TRBD1. V lost 7 bases, J lost 5 bases, and 11 bases stayed unmatched. This CDR3 contains 15 residues. Looked up from germline, CDR1 is SGHNT and CDR2 is YYREEE (reference sequence). For the CDR3, the DNA is TGTGCCAGCCAACAACAGGGGGCTCGTGGAGATACGCAGTATTTT. The encoded protein is CASQQQGARGDTQYF.

The J gene is TRBJ2-7, the V gene TRBV4-1; D is perhaps TRBD2 (5 bases). This CDR3 comprises 17 residues. Trimming shortened V by 1 base and J by 5 bases, and 21 bases separated the two germline ends. CDR1 and CDR2 from the germline V gene are MGHRA and YSYEKL. The chain's CDR3 is CASSQAVKLVLPHEQYF. The CDR3 nucleotides read TGCGCCAGCAGCCAAGCGGTGAAACTAGTCCTACCCCACGAGCAGTACTTC.

V and J are TRBV7-9 and TRBJ2-2; D is unclear. Germline-derived CDR1 and CDR2 are SEHNR and FQNEAQ (reference sequence). The CDR3 spans 12 residues. V lost 4 bases, J lost 8 bases, and 8 bases lay in between. CDR3 protein: CASSSEQGELFF. CDR3 nucleotides: TGTGCCAGCAGCTCGGAGCAGGGGGAGCTGTTTTTT.

The V gene is TRBV14, the J gene TRBJ2-7; TRBD1 agrees at 7 bases. CDR1 is SGHDN and CDR2 is FVKESK in the germline V gene. The CDR3 extends over 16 amino acids. Unmatched junction bases numbered 9, after V lost 1 base and J lost 3 bases. The CDR3 coding sequence is TGTGCCAGCAGCCAAGTAGCCTGGGACAGCCACTACGAGCAGTACTTC. Encoded protein: CASSQVAWDSHYEQYF. The full variable domain, completed using reference TRBV14 and TRBJ2-7, is EAGVTQFPSHSVIEKGQTVTLRCDPISGHDNLYWYRRVMGKEIKFLLHFVKESKQDESGMPNNRFLAERTGGTYSTLKVQPAELEDSGVYFCASSQVAWDSHYEQYFGPGTRLTVT.

Note on this clone: Relative to the germline gene, one junction end is altered; a read error may explain this. V and J are TRBV10-1 and TRBJ2-7; 8 positions match TRBD2. Germline CDR1 WNHNN, CDR2 SYGVQD (reference sequence). This CDR3 comprises 15 residues. This CDR3 is CASSKSSGSSYEQYF. In nucleotides, the CDR3 is TGCGCCAGCAGTAAGTCGAGCGGGAGTAGTTACGAGCAGTACTTC.

This rearrangement joins TRBV6-1 to TRBJ2-7; 7 bases align to TRBD1. This CDR3 spans 14 amino acids. V lost 3 bases to trimming and J lost 4 bases; unmatched junction nucleotides: 6. In germline, CDR1 is MNHNS, CDR2 SASEGT. The CDR3 coding sequence is TGTGCCAGCAGTGAGGTATGGGGACAGTACGAGCAGTACTTC. Translating it yields CASSEVWGQYEQYF.

V gene TRBV4-2 combines with J gene TRBJ1-1, with TRBD1 matching 8 bases. The CDR3 covers 14 residues. V was clipped by 4 bases and J by 6 bases; unmatched bases: 7. The V gene's germline CDR1 is LGHNA and CDR2 YNFKEQ. The CDR3 DNA follows: TGTGCCAGCAGCCGCGCTACAGGGGGATCTGAAGCTTTCTTT. This encodes CASSRATGGSEAFF.

With respect to this clone: Other DNA sequences in the sample encode the same CDR3. V usage is TRBV25-1 and J usage is TRBJ2-3; D uncertain. Germline V lookup: CDR1 MGHDK, CDR2 SYGVNS. The CDR3 covers 14 residues. Deletions cut 1 base from V and 0 bases from J, with 5 bases between. Here the CDR3 DNA reads TGTGCCAGCAGTGAATCTGGTAGCACAGATACGCAGTATTTT. Amino acid sequence: CASSESGSTDTQYF.

DNA for the CDR3: TGCAGCGCCGCCCCGGCGGGTACCACTGAAGCTTTCTTT. It translates to CSAAPAGTTEAFF. This rearrangement joins TRBV29-1 to TRBJ1-1; D not certain. The germline V gene has CDR1 SQVTM and CDR2 ANQGSEA. V dropped 7 bases and J dropped 4 bases, with 16 bases sitting between them. This CDR3 has 13 amino acids.

This chain links TRBV2 with TRBJ2-2; weak D call: TRBD1 (7 bases). V dropped 5 bases and J dropped 5 bases, with 18 bases sitting between them. This CDR3 has 16 residues. The germline CDR1 and CDR2 sequences are SNHLY and FYNNEI. CDR3 loop: CASSQNFPGGTGELFF. The CDR3 DNA sequence: TGTGCCAGCAGTCAGAACTTTCCAGGGGGGACCGGGGAGCTGTTTTTT.

V gene TRBV7-3 combines with J gene TRBJ2-1; D may be TRBD2 (6 bases). Deletions cut 7 bases from V and 0 bases from J, with 16 bases between. This CDR3 spans 16 amino acids. Germline V gives CDR1 SGHTA, CDR2 FQGTGA. CDR3 sequence (DNA): TGTGCCAGCACCCCTCTCGCCGGGAGCTCCTACAATGAGCAGTTCTTC. It specifies CASTPLAGSSYNEQFF.

The V and J genes are TRBV7-8 and TRBJ2-3, with TRBD2 matching over 10 bases. This CDR3 is 18 amino acids long. With V trimmed by 4 bases and J by 10 bases, 20 bases remained unmatched. CDR1 is SGHVS and CDR2 is FQNEAQ in the germline V gene. CDR3 sequence: CASSSHRLAGPSFASQYF. The CDR3 region has the DNA TGTGCCAGCAGCTCACATAGACTAGCGGGTCCCTCGTTTGCTTCGCAGTATTTT.

J is TRBJ1-5 and V is TRBV4-1; D remains ambiguous. The V end lost 0 bases, the J end lost 8 bases, and 14 bases lay between the germline ends. This CDR3 spans 15 amino acids. Per germline, CDR1 MGHRA and CDR2 YSYEKL. Here the CDR3 DNA reads TGCGCCAGCAGCCAAGATCCGGGAAAGAGGGAGCCCCAGCATTTT. This codes for CASSQDPGKREPQHF.

The V and J genes are TRBV28 and TRBJ1-2; perhaps TRBD1 as D (6 bases). This CDR3 region has 13 residues. Germline CDR1 and CDR2: MDHEN and SYDVKM. V lost 5 bases to trimming and J lost 3 bases, with 10 bases between them. Here the CDR3 reads CASSRGTDYGYTF. The CDR3 region has the DNA TGTGCCAGCAGTAGGGGGACTGACTATGGCTACACCTTC.

This clone occurred a few times. This chain connects TRBV5-4 to TRBJ2-7; the D gene is possibly TRBD1 (5 bases). CDR1 and CDR2 from the germline V gene are SGHNT and YYREEE (reference sequence). V gave up 3 bases and J gave up 0 bases, with 19 bases separating them. This CDR3 contains 17 residues. Here the CDR3 reads CASSSPRPGYSSYEQYF. The CDR3 DNA is TGTGCCAGCAGCTCTCCACGTCCAGGGTATTCCTCCTACGAGCAGTACTTC.

The chain carries TRBV28 and TRBJ1-2; D is ambiguous. Germline V lookup: CDR1 MDHEN, CDR2 SYDVKM. Deletions cut 4 bases from V and 4 bases from J, with 10 bases between. This CDR3 contains 13 residues. The CDR3 nucleotides read TGTGCCAGCAGTTCCTCAGCGTTCTATGGCTACACCTTC. It translates to CASSSSAFYGYTF.